This T cell receptor (beta chain) was documented in a study of blood T cell repertoires in COVID-19. At the level of the study: Material from acute and convalescent COVID-19 was sourced from the United States, Italy and Spain. In each case, the material was cDNA or gDNA derived from T cells, B-cell-depleted T cells, or PBMCs.

The length of the CDR3 is 13 residues. The germline CDR1 and CDR2 sequences are SGHTA and FQGTGA. V lost 2 bases and J lost 8; bases outside the gene matches: 3. In the study's own analysis: Nucleated cell counts were estimated from reference gene primer amplification. The method was immunoSEQ multiplex PCR; TCRdb's version includes in-frame clones alone and lacks a portion of them. Clone size and the V and J calls come from that table; the DNA yielded D and trimming. The repertoire has approximately 440,000 clones, 90% of them found once; the top ten carry 0.6%. The TCR sequence derives from a man younger than 35 who had recovered from COVID-19. The sample comprised PBMCs or T cells enriched from blood (not recorded which). V is TRBV7-3 and J is TRBJ2-1; 7 bases match TRBD1. The CDR3 DNA is TGTGCCAGCAGCTTAGACAGGGAAGATGAGCAGTTCTTC. Translated, it gives CASSLDREDEQFF.